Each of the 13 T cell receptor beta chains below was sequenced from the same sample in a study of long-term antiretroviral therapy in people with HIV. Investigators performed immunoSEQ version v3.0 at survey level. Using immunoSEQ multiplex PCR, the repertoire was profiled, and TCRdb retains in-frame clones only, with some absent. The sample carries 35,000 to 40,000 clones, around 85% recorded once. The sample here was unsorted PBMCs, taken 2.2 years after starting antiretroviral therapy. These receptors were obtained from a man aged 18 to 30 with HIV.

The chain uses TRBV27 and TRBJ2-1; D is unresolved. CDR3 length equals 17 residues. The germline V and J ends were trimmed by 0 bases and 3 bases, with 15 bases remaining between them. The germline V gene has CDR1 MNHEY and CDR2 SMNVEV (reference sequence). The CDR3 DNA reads TGTGCCAGCAGTTTATCCCTCGGGTTGGTGTTCTACAATGAGCAGTTCTTC. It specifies CASSLSLGLVFYNEQFF.

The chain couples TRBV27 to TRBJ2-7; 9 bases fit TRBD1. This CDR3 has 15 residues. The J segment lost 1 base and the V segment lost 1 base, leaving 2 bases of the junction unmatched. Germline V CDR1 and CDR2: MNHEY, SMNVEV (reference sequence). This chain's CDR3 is CASSLYGTGSYEQYF. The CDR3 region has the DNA TGTGCCAGCAGTTTATACGGGACAGGGTCCTACGAGCAGTACTTC.

The CDR3 DNA reads TGTGCCAGCAGCCCCGGAGGATCACCCCTCCACTTT. It is translated as CASSPGGSPLHF. The chain carries TRBV7-9 and TRBJ1-6; unclear D gene. Germline V gives CDR1 SEHNR, CDR2 FQNEAQ (reference sequence). The CDR3 consists of 12 residues. Trimming shortened V by 5 bases and J by 10 bases, and 9 bases separated the two germline ends.

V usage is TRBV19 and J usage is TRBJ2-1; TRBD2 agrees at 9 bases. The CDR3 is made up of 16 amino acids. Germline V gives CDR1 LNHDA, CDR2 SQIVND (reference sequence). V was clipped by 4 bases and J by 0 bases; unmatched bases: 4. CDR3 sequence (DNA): TGTGCCAGTAGTACCCAACTAGCGGGCTCCTACAATGAGCAGTTCTTC. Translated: CASSTQLAGSYNEQFF.

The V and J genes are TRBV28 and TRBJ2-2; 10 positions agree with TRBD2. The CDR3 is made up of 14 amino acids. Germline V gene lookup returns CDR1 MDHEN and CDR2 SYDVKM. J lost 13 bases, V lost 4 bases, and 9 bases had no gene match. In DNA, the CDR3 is TGTGCCAGCAGTTCGACGACTAGCGGGTTGGGGCTGTTTTTT. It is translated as CASSSTTSGLGLFF. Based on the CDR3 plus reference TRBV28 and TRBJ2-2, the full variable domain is DVKVTQSSRYLVKRTGEKVFLECVQDMDHENMFWYRQDPGLGLRLIYFSYDVKMKEKGDIPEGYSVSREKKERFSLILESASTNQTSMYLCASSSTTSGLGLFFGEGSRLTVL.

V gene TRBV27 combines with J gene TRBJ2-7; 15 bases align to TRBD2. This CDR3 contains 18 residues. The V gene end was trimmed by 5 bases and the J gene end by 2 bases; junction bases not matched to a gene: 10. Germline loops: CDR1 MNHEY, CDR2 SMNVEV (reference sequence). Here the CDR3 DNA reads TGTGCCAGCAGTCCTCGGACTAGCGGGAGGGTGATGACCTACGAGCAGTACTTC. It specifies CASSPRTSGRVMTYEQYF.

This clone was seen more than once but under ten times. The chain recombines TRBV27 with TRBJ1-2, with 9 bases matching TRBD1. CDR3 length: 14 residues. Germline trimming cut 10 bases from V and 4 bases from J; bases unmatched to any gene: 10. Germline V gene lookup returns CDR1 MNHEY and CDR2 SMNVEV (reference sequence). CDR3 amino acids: CANLRDRVGYGYTF. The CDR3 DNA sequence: TGTGCCAACCTCCGGGACAGGGTAGGCTATGGCTACACCTTC.

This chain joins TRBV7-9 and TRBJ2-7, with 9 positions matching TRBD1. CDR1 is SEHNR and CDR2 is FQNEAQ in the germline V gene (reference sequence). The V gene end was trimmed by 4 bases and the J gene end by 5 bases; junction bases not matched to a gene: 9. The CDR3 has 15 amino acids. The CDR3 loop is CASSSGTGWKHEQYF. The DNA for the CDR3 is TGTGCCAGCAGCTCCGGGACAGGGTGGAAACACGAGCAGTACTTC. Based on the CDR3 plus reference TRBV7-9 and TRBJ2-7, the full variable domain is DTGVSQNPRHKITKRGQNVTFRCDPISEHNRLYWYRQTLGQGPEFLTYFQNEAQLEKSRLLSDRFSAERPKGSFSTLEIQRTEQGDSAMYLCASSSGTGWKHEQYFGPGTRLTVT.

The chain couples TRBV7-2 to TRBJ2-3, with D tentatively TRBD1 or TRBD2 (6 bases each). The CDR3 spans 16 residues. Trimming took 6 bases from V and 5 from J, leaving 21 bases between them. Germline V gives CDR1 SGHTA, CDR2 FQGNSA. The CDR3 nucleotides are TGTGCCAGCAGATTGGTCGGGGGCCTAGGTGGAGATACGCAGTATTTT. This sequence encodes CASRLVGGLGGDTQYF.

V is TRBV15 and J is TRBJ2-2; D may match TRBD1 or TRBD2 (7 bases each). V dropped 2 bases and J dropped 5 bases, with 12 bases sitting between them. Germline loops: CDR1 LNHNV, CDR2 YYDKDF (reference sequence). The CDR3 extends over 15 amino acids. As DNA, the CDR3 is TGTGCCACCAGCAGAAAAGCGGGACAGACCGGGGAGCTGTTTTTT. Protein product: CATSRKAGQTGELFF.

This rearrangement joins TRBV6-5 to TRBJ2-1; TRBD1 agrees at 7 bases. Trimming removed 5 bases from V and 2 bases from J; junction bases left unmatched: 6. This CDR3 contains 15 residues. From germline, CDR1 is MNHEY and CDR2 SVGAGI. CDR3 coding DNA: TGTGCCAGCAGTCCCGACAGGGAACCCTACAATGAGCAGTTCTTC. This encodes CASSPDREPYNEQFF.

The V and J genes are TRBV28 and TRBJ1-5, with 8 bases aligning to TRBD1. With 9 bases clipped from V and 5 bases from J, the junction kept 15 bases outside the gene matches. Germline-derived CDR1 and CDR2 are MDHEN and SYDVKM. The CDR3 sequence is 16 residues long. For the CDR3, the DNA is TGTGCCAGTTTCACCAACAGGGGGTTTCTTTATCAGCCCCAGCATTTT. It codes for CASFTNRGFLYQPQHF.

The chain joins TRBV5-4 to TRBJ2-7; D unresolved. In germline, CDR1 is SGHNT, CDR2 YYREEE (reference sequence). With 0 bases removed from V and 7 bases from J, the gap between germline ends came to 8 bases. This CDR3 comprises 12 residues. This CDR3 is CASSLGFNEQYF. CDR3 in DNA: TGTGCCAGCAGCTTGGGATTTAATGAGCAGTACTTC.